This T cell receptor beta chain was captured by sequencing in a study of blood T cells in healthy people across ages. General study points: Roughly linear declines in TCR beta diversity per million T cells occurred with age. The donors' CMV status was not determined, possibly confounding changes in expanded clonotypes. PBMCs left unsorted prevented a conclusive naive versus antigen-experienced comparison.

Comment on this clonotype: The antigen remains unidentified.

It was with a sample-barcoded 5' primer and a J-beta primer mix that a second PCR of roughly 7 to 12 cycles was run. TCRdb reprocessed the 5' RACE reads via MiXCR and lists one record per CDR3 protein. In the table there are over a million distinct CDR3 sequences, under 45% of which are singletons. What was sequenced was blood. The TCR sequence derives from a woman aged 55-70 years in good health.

The CDR3 protein is CASSASGVSYEQYF. CDR3 coding DNA: TGTGCCAGCAGCGCTAGCGGGGTCTCCTACGAGCAGTACTTC. This chain connects TRBV9 to TRBJ2-7, with 9 bases matching TRBD2. CDR3 length: 14 residues. J gave up 0 bases and V 3 bases, and 1 base lay outside the gene matches. Looked up from germline, CDR1 is SGDLS and CDR2 is YYNGEE.